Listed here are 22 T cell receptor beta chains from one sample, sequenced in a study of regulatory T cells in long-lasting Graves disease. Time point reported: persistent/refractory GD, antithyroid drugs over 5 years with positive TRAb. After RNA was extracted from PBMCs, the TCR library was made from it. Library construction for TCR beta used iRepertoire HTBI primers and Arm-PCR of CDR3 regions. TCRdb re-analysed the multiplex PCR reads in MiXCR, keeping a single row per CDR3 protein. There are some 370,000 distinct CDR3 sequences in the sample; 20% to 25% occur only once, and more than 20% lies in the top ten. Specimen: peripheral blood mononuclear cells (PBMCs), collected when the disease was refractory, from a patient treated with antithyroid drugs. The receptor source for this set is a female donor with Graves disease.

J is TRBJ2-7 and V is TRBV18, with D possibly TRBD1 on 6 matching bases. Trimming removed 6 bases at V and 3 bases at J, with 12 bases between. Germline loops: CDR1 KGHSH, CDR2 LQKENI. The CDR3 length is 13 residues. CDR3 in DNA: TGTGCCAGCTCTATGGGACAAAACTACGAGCAGTACTTC. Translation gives CASSMGQNYEQYF.

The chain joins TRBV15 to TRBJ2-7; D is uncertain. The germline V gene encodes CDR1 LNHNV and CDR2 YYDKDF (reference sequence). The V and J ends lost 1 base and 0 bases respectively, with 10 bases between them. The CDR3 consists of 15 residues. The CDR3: CATSRGPDSSYEQYF. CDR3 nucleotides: TGTGCCACCAGCAGAGGCCCTGATAGCTCCTACGAGCAGTACTTC. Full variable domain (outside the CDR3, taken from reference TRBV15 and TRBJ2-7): DAMVIQNPRYQVTQFGKPVTLSCSQTLNHNVMYWYQQKSSQAPKLLFHYYDKDFNNEADTPDNFQSRRPNTSFCFLDIRSPGLGDTAMYLCATSRGPDSSYEQYFGPGTRLTVT.

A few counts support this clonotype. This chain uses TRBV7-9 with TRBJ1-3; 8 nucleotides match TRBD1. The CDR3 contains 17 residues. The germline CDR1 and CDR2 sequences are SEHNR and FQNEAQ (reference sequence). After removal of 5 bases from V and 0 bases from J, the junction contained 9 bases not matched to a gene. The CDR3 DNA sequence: TGTGCCAGCAGCCATCCCGGGACAGGTAGCTCTGGAAACACCATATATTTT. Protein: CASSHPGTGSSGNTIYF.

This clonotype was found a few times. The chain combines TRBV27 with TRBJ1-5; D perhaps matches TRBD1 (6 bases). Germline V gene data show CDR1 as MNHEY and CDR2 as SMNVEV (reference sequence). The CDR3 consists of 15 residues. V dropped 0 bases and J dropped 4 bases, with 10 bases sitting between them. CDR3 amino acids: CASSLSGARNQPQHF. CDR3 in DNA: TGTGCCAGCAGTTTATCGGGGGCACGGAATCAGCCCCAGCATTTT.

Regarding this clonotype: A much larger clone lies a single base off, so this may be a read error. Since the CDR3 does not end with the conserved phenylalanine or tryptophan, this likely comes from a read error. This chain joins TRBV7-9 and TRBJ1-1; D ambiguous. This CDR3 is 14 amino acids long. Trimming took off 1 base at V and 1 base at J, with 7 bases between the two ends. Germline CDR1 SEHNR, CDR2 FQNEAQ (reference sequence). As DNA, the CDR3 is TGTGCCAGCAGCTTAGAGGGATCGAACACTGAAGCTTTCCTT. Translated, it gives CASSLEGSNTEAFL.

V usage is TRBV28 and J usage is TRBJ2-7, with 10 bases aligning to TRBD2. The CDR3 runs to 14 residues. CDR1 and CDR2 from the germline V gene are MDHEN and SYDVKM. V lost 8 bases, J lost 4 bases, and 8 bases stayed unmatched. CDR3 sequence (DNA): TGTGCCAGCGCCCCCGGGACTAGCGTGTACGAGCAGTACTTC. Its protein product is CASAPGTSVYEQYF.

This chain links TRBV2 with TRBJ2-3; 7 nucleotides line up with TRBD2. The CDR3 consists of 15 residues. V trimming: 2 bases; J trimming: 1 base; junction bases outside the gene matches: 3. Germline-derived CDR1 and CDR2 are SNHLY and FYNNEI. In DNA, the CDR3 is TGTGCCAGCAGTGAATGGCTAGCGGGCACAGATACGCAGTATTTT. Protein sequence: CASSEWLAGTDTQYF.

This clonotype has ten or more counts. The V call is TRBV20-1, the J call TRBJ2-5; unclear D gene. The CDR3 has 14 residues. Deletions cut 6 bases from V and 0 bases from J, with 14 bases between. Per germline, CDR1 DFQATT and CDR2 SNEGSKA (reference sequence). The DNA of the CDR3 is TGCAGTGCCAGACACGACATGTACCAAGAGACCCAGTACTTC. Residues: CSARHDMYQETQYF.

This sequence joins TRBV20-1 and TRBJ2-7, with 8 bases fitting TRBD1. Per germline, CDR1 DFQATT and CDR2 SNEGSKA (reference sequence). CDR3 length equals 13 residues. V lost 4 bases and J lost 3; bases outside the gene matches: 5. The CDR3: CSATDRVYYEQYF. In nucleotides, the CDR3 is TGCAGTGCTACGGACAGGGTCTACTACGAGCAGTACTTC.

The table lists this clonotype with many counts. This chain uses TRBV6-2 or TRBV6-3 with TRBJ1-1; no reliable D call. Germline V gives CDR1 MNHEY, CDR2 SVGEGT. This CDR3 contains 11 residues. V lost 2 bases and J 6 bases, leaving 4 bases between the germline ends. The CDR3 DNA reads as TGTGCCAGCAGTTACCCTCCTGAAGCTTTCTTT. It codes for CASSYPPEAFF.

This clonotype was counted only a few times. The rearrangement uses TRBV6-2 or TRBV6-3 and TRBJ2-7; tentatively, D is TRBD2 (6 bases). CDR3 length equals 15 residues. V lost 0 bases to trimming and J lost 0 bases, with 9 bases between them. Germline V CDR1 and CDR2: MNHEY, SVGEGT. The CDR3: CASSYSSGPSYEQYF. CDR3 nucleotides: TGTGCCAGCAGTTACTCAAGCGGGCCCTCCTACGAGCAGTACTTC.

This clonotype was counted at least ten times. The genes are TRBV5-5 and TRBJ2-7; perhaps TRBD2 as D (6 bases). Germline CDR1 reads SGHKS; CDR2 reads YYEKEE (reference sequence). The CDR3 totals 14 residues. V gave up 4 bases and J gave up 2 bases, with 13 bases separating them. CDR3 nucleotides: TGTGCCAGCAGCGTGGCGGGAACACCCTACGAGCAGTACTTC. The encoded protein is CASSVAGTPYEQYF.

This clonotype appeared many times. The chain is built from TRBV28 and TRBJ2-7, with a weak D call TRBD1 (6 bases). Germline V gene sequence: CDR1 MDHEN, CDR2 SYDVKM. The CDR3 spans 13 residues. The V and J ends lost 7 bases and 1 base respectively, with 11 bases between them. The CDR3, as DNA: TGTGCCAGCACACAGGGTGGTTCCTACGAGCAGTACTTC. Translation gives CASTQGGSYEQYF.

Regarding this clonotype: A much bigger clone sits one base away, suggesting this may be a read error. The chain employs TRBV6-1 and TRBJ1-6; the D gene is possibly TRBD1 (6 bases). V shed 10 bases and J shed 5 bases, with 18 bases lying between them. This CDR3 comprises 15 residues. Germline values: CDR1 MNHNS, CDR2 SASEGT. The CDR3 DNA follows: TGTGCCACCGAACCAGGGGACGCTGATAATTCACCCCTCCACTTT. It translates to CATEPGDADNSPLHF.

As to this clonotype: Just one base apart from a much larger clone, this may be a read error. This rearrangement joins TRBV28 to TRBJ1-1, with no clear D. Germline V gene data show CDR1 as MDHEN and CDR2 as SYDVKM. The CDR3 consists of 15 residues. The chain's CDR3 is CASSLFRGSITEALF. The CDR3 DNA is TGTGCCAGCAGTTTATTTCGGGGAAGTATCACTGAAGCTCTCTTT.

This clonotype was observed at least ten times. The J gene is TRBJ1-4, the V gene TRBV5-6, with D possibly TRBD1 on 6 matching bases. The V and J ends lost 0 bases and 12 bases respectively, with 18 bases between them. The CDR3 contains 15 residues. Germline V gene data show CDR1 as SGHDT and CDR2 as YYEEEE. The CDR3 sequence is CASSLADRKEGELFF. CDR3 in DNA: TGTGCCAGCAGCTTGGCCGACAGGAAAGAAGGGGAACTGTTTTTT.

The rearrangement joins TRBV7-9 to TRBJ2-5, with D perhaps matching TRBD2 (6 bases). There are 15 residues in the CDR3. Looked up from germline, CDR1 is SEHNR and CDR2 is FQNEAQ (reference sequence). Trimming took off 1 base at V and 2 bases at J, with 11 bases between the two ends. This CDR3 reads CASSLDGRKQETQYF. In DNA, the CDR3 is TGTGCCAGCAGCTTAGACGGGAGAAAGCAAGAGACCCAGTACTTC.

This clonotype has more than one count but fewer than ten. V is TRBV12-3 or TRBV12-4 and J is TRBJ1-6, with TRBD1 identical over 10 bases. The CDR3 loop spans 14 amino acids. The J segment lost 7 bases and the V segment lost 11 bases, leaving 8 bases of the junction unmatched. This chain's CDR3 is CASRQGAVNSPLHF. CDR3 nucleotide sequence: TGTGCCTCCCGACAGGGGGCGGTCAATTCACCCCTCCACTTT.

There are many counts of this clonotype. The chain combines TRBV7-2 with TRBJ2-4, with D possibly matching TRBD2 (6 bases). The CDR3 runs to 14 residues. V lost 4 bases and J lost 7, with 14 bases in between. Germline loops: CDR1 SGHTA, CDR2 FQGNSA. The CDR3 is CASSSSPGENIQYF. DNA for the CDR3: TGTGCCAGCAGCTCCTCCCCGGGGGAGAACATTCAGTACTTC.

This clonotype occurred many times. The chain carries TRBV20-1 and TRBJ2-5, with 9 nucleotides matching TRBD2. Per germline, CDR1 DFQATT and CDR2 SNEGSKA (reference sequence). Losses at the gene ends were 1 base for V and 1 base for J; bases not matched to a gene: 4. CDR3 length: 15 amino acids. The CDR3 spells CSARATSGPQETQYF. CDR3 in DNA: TGCAGTGCTAGAGCGACTAGCGGCCCCCAAGAGACCCAGTACTTC.

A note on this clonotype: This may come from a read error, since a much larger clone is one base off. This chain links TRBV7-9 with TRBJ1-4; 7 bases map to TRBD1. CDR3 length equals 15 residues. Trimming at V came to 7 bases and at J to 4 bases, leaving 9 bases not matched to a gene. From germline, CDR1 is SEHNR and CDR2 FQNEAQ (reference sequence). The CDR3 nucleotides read TGTGCCAGCATCTTCTGGGACAGCGTTAATGAAAAACTGTTTTTT. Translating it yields CASIFWDSVNEKLFF.

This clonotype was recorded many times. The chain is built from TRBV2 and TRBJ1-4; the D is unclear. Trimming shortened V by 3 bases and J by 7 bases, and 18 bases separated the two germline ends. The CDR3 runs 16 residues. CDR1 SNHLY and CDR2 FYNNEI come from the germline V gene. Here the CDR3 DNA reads TGTGCCAGCAGTGAGGGCAGTCTCCCGGGAAGTGAAAAACTGTTTTTT. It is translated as CASSEGSLPGSEKLFF. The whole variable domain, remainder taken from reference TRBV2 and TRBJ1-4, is EPEVTQTPSHQVTQMGQEVILRCVPISNHLYFYWYRQILGQKVEFLVSFYNNEISEKSEIFDDQFSVERPDGSNFTLKIRSTKLEDSAMYFCASSEGSLPGSEKLFFGSGTQLSVL.